The clone carrying this TCR beta chain has a handful of counts. Antigen specificity is unknown. Every isolated RNA sample was fully reverse transcribed, so sequencing captured expressed TCRB transcripts. This table comes from immunoSEQ multiplex PCR, and its TCRdb copy is limited to in-frame clones, with some not included. Among roughly 400,000 clones, roughly 13% were seen once, and the ten largest hold 0.03% to 0.04%. Cells sorted by CD45RO/CCR7/CD25/CD127/CD95/CD27 comprised CD4+ naive, central memory, regulatory and stem cell-like memory cells. The data originate from a study of beta chain features in type 1 diabetes. Study-level information: Researchers looked at 95 million to 140 million sorted cells across all samples.

Trimming took 1 base from V and 0 from J, leaving 9 bases between them. Germline loops: CDR1 GTSNPN, CDR2 SVGIG (reference sequence). CDR3 size: 14 residues. The study, taken as a whole, reports: For patients, the naive, central memory and Treg TCRB repertoires appeared more alike than for healthy donors. Among all four CD4+ subsets, Type 1 diabetes patients had TCRB CDR3s that were moderately but significantly shorter.

The source material was naive CD4+ T cells from blood. The TCR comes from a man aged 25 to 40 in good health. The chain combines TRBV30 with TRBJ1-1; no definite D call. The CDR3 protein is CAWSEQILNTEAFF. The CDR3 DNA is TGTGCCTGGAGTGAGCAGATTCTGAACACTGAAGCTTTCTTT.